At least ten counts were recorded for the clone carrying this TCR beta chain. These data come from a study of human T cells and chemical hapten exposure. Time point meaning: patch test 3, about 24 weeks after DPC sensitization. Stated treatment: therapeutic diphenylcyclopropenone sensitization with weekly scalp DPC. Unique molecular identifiers were affixed to discrete cDNA molecules within the library. As handled by the study authors: From about 20,000 to 690,000 TCRs were found per sample, with a median of around 96,000. TCRdb analysed the RACE reads with MiXCR anew, one entry per CDR3 protein. These V and J calls are TCRdb output, not the study's own analysis. The repertoire holds 55,000 to 75,000 distinct CDR3 sequences, with under 15% as singletons. The material was whole blood, obtained in connection with sensitization to the hapten diphenylcyclopropenone (DPC). This TCR was recovered from a man aged 30-40 years with alopecia areata. Some clones in this sample may be carry-over from other donors' samples.

CDR3 loop: CASGERGPGETQYF. The CDR3 bases are TGTGCCAGCGGGGAGCGGGGGCCGGGGGAGACCCAGTACTTC. The chain links TRBV12-3 or TRBV12-4 to TRBJ2-5; 8 bases line up with TRBD2. CDR3 size: 14 residues. Trimming cost V 8 bases and J 5 bases; bases outside gene matches: 10.